These 8 T cell receptor beta chains came from one sample sequenced in a study of blood T cell repertoires in COVID-19. Assay: immunoSEQ multiplex PCR; the TCRdb copy retains only in-frame clones and omits some. The data contain roughly 250,000 clones, about 89% of them singletons. What was sequenced was PBMCs or T cells enriched from blood (not recorded which). These receptors were collected from a human donor in a cohort exposed to, infected with or recovered from COVID-19 (not recorded which). The donor label of this sample is uncertain.

The genes are TRBV6-2 or TRBV6-3 and TRBJ2-7, with a weak D call TRBD2 (6 bases). Germline loops: CDR1 MNHEY, CDR2 SVGEGT. The V end was cut by 2 bases, the J end by 6 bases, with 11 bases between. The CDR3 is made up of 13 amino acids. CDR3 amino acids: CASSYPLGGEQYF. In DNA form, the CDR3 reads TGTGCCAGCAGTTACCCCCTGGGAGGCGAGCAGTACTTC.

The rearrangement uses TRBV6-5 and TRBJ2-5, with unresolved D. This CDR3 region has 13 residues. Germline loops: CDR1 MNHEY, CDR2 SVGAGI. Trimming removed 7 bases at V and 5 bases at J, with 14 bases between. Here the CDR3 reads CASTHTKAETQYF. The CDR3 nucleotides read TGTGCCAGCACCCATACTAAAGCGGAGACCCAGTACTTC.

The chain joins TRBV7-2 to TRBJ2-5, with TRBD1 identical over 7 bases. Germline V gene sequence: CDR1 SGHTA, CDR2 FQGNSA. J was trimmed by 4 bases and V by 5 bases; bases with no gene match: 7. The CDR3 has 14 amino acids. CDR3 loop: CASSRIRGTETQYF. Here the CDR3 DNA reads TGTGCCAGCAGCAGGATCAGGGGGACAGAGACCCAGTACTTC.

The chain is built from TRBV5-4 and TRBJ1-1, with D tentatively TRBD1 (5 bases). With 3 bases removed from V and 1 base from J, the gap between germline ends came to 10 bases. Germline V gene lookup returns CDR1 SGHNT and CDR2 YYREEE (reference sequence). The CDR3 has 14 amino acids. CDR3: CASSSGGENTEAFF. The DNA for the CDR3 is TGTGCCAGCAGCTCCGGGGGGGAGAACACTGAAGCTTTCTTT.

The chain joins TRBV5-1 to TRBJ1-1, with 8 bases identical to TRBD1. V dropped 7 bases and J dropped 4; count of bases not matched to a gene: 9. The CDR3 contains 14 residues. Germline CDR1 reads SGHRS; CDR2 reads YFSETQ. CDR3 DNA sequence: TGCGCCAGCCAGCAGGGGGCGGGGAGCACTGAAGCTTTCTTT. Translating gives CASQQGAGSTEAFF.

The chain couples TRBV29-1 to TRBJ2-1; the match to TRBD2 covers 8 bases. The CDR3 totals 17 residues. Germline CDR1 and CDR2: SQVTM and ANQGSEA. V shed 4 bases, J shed 10 bases, and the junction held 21 bases outside the gene matches. The DNA of the CDR3 is TGCAGCGTTGGCCGAGCGGGGGCCCGCGGTTTTGGGGTGGAGCAGTTCTTC. Translation: CSVGRAGARGFGVEQFF.

The chain is built from TRBV2 and TRBJ2-3, with 7 bases matching TRBD1. Germline CDR1 reads SNHLY; CDR2 reads FYNNEI. After removal of 5 bases from V and 2 bases from J, the junction contained 4 bases not matched to a gene. This CDR3 spans 14 amino acids. DNA for the CDR3: TGTGCCAGCAGTCGAGACAGGGTCACAGATACGCAGTATTTT. It translates to CASSRDRVTDTQYF.

V and J are TRBV19 and TRBJ1-6; D remains unclear. The CDR3 has 15 residues. Germline V gene lookup returns CDR1 LNHDA and CDR2 SQIVND (reference sequence). The ends were cut back, 7 bases at V and 6 bases at J, with 16 bases in the middle. CDR3 region: CASTNGDEFNSPLHF. CDR3 DNA: TGTGCCAGTACTAACGGAGACGAGTTTAATTCACCCCTCCACTTT.